A single sample is the source of the 29 T cell receptor beta chains below, sequenced in a study of blood T cell repertoires in COVID-19. The data were produced by immunoSEQ multiplex PCR, yet TCRdb's version contains in-frame clones alone and is incomplete. Counted here are tens of thousands of clones, roughly four fifths occurring once; the ten biggest clones make up approximately 7%. The sequenced sample consisted of peripheral blood. The receptors here all came from a man under 40 with COVID-19, enrolled during active disease.

The chain recombines TRBV7-9 with TRBJ2-1, with 7 bases that match TRBD1. This CDR3 has 16 residues. The germline CDR1 and CDR2 sequences are SEHNR and FQNEAQ (reference sequence). Trimming took 6 bases from V and 7 from J; bases not matched to a gene: 15. The CDR3 DNA follows: TGTGCCAGCAGTGCAACCGGGACAGACTTTCGGAATGAGCAGTTCTTC. The encoded protein is CASSATGTDFRNEQFF.

This chain's CDR3 is CARSSDRKNEKLFF. DNA of the CDR3: TGTGCCAGAAGCTCGGACAGAAAAAATGAAAAACTGTTTTTT. V usage is TRBV5-3 and J usage is TRBJ1-4, with D possibly being TRBD1 (6 bases). TRBV5-3 carries the ORF label, with uncertain function. Trimming shortened V by 3 bases and J by 5 bases, and 11 bases separated the two germline ends. This CDR3 contains 14 residues.

The chain combines TRBV9 with TRBJ1-1; D call uncertain. The ends were cut back, 4 bases at V and 4 bases at J, with 8 bases in the middle. The CDR3 runs 12 residues. Per germline, CDR1 SGDLS and CDR2 YYNGEE. The CDR3 DNA reads as TGTGCCAGCAGCCAAGAGGGCACTGAAGCTTTCTTT. Its translation: CASSQEGTEAFF.

The genes are TRBV5-1 and TRBJ1-6; 9 bases are shared with TRBD1. Germline assignment: CDR1 SGHRS and CDR2 YFSETQ. The CDR3 runs 16 residues. With V trimmed by 4 bases and J by 7 bases, 9 bases remained unmatched. CDR3 DNA sequence: TGCGCCAGCAGCGCGGGGGGACAGGGCCGGAATTCACCCCTCCACTTT. Encoded protein: CASSAGGQGRNSPLHF.

The rearrangement uses TRBV3-1 (or the pseudogene TRBV3-2) and TRBJ1-3; D is ambiguous. Germline values: CDR1 LGHDT, CDR2 YNNKEL (reference sequence). The V end lost 0 bases, the J end lost 0 bases, and 3 bases lay between the germline ends. The CDR3 has 14 amino acids. The CDR3 DNA sequence: TGTGCCAGCAGCCAAGATATCTCTGGAAACACCATATATTTT. Its protein is CASSQDISGNTIYF.

This sequence joins TRBV6-4 and TRBJ2-3, with 10 positions matching TRBD2. Germline trimming cut 2 bases from V and 4 bases from J; bases unmatched to any gene: 3. This CDR3 has 15 amino acids. Germline V gives CDR1 MRHNA, CDR2 SNTAGT. This chain's CDR3 is CASSDGTSVSDTQYF. CDR3 bases: TGTGCCAGCAGTGACGGGACTAGCGTTTCAGATACGCAGTATTTT.

The rearrangement uses TRBV5-1 and TRBJ2-6, with D possibly matching TRBD2 (5 bases). The length of the CDR3 is 17 residues. Germline CDR1 SGHRS, CDR2 YFSETQ. The V end lost 2 bases, the J end lost 0 bases, and 12 bases lay between the germline ends. CDR3 region: CASSLPGLSSGANVLTF. The CDR3 nucleotides are TGCGCCAGCAGCTTACCTGGACTTAGCTCTGGGGCCAACGTCCTGACTTTC.

This chain links TRBV28 with TRBJ1-1; D is perhaps TRBD1 (6 bases). Germline CDR1 is MDHEN and CDR2 is SYDVKM. The V end lost 3 bases, the J end lost 0 bases, and 14 bases lay between the germline ends. The CDR3 runs 16 residues. CDR3: CASSLTQGPLNTEAFF. CDR3 in DNA: TGTGCCAGCAGTTTGACGCAGGGGCCCCTGAACACTGAAGCTTTCTTT. The full variable domain, in which reference TRBV28 and TRBJ1-1 provide the parts outside the CDR3, is DVKVTQSSRYLVKRTGEKVFLECVQDMDHENMFWYRQDPGLGLRLIYFSYDVKMKEKGDIPEGYSVSREKKERFSLILESASTNQTSMYLCASSLTQGPLNTEAFFGQGTRLTVV.

This clone was observed a single time. The rearrangement links TRBV13 to TRBJ2-7, with a weak D call TRBD2 (6 bases). Germline V CDR1 and CDR2: PRHDT, FYEKMQ (reference sequence). Trimming left V 4 bases short and J 6 bases short, with 19 bases between. The CDR3 has 15 amino acids. The chain's CDR3 is CASSSVGGEGFEQYF. The CDR3 coding sequence is TGTGCCAGCAGCTCCGTGGGGGGAGAGGGCTTCGAGCAGTACTTC.

This clone was observed a single time. This chain links TRBV25-1 with TRBJ2-1; D perhaps matches TRBD2 (6 bases). Trimming cost V 6 bases and J 3 bases, with 12 bases left between them. Germline V CDR1 and CDR2: MGHDK, SYGVNS. The CDR3 consists of 14 residues. The CDR3 protein is CASRTGGIYNEQFF. Written as DNA, the CDR3 is TGTGCCAGCAGGACGGGCGGGATCTACAATGAGCAGTTCTTC.

This clone was detected only once. This chain uses TRBV2 with TRBJ1-4, with no clear D. Germline assignment: CDR1 SNHLY and CDR2 FYNNEI. There are 14 residues in the CDR3. The ends were cut back, 2 bases at V and 8 bases at J, with 12 bases in the middle. CDR3 in amino acids: CASSERLGGEKLFF. CDR3 sequence (DNA): TGTGCCAGCAGTGAACGTCTCGGCGGCGAAAAACTGTTTTTT.

DNA of the CDR3: TGTGCCAGCAGCACCGGACTAGCGGGAGAGGTGCAGTACTTC. Encoded protein: CASSTGLAGEVQYF. The chain uses TRBV11-3 and TRBJ2-7; 13 positions agree with TRBD2. The V gene end was trimmed by 5 bases and the J gene end by 9 bases; junction bases not matched to a gene: 7. The CDR3 sequence is 14 residues long. Germline CDR1 SGHNT, CDR2 YENEEA.

This sequence joins TRBV28 and TRBJ1-3, with D possibly TRBD1 on 5 matching bases. In germline, CDR1 is MDHEN, CDR2 SYDVKM. The CDR3 sequence is 17 residues long. Trimming removed 3 bases at V and 4 bases at J, with 19 bases between. CDR3 bases: TGTGCCAGCAGTTTTGGGGGGGGTATCCTTAAGGGAAACACCATATATTTT. This gives the protein CASSFGGGILKGNTIYF.

V usage is TRBV28 and J usage is TRBJ1-1, with TRBD1 matching over 8 bases. The CDR3 runs to 14 residues. Germline assignment: CDR1 MDHEN and CDR2 SYDVKM. With 4 bases clipped from V and 6 bases from J, the junction kept 7 bases outside the gene matches. The CDR3 loop is CASSYPGGVAEAFF. In DNA form, the CDR3 reads TGTGCCAGCAGTTACCCAGGGGGCGTTGCTGAAGCTTTCTTT.

Only one count was recorded for this clone. The chain uses TRBV9 and TRBJ1-1, with a weak D call TRBD1 (6 bases). The CDR3 consists of 12 residues. Germline CDR1 and CDR2: SGDLS and YYNGEE. Trimming stripped 3 bases from V and 4 bases from J, with 7 bases between. CDR3 loop: CASSGGGTEAFF. For the CDR3, the DNA is TGTGCCAGCAGCGGAGGGGGCACTGAAGCTTTCTTT.

V gene TRBV12-3 or TRBV12-4 combines with J gene TRBJ1-2; perhaps TRBD1 as D (5 bases). With 4 bases removed from V and 5 bases from J, the gap between germline ends came to 11 bases. This CDR3 is built from 13 residues. The CDR3 sequence is CASSSGTDYGYTF. In nucleotides, the CDR3 is TGTGCCAGCAGTTCCGGGACTGATTATGGCTACACCTTC.

This clone was detected a few times. The genes are TRBV6-4 and TRBJ2-3; D may be TRBD1 (5 bases). V lost 0 bases and J lost 0, with 7 bases in between. The CDR3 runs to 15 residues. The germline gives CDR1 MRHNA, CDR2 SNTAGT. CDR3 loop: CASSDSPGSTDTQYF. The CDR3 nucleotides read TGTGCCAGCAGTGACTCTCCAGGGAGCACAGATACGCAGTATTTT.

The chain employs TRBV27 and TRBJ1-1; 9 nucleotides align to TRBD1. Germline V gene data show CDR1 as MNHEY and CDR2 as SMNVEV (reference sequence). V lost 8 bases, J lost 2 bases, and 3 bases stayed unmatched. The CDR3 covers 13 residues. In DNA form, the CDR3 reads TGTGCCAGCGGGGACAGGGTAAACACTGAAGCTTTCTTT. Translation: CASGDRVNTEAFF.

The J gene is TRBJ2-1, the V gene TRBV4-3; 8 nucleotides agree with TRBD2. CDR3 length: 16 amino acids. The germline V gene encodes CDR1 LGHNA and CDR2 YSLEER. After removal of 1 base from V and 5 bases from J, the junction contained 7 bases not matched to a gene. The chain's CDR3 is CASSQGLARPDNEQFF. The CDR3 DNA reads TGCGCCAGCAGCCAAGGACTAGCGAGGCCCGACAATGAGCAGTTCTTC.

This rearrangement joins TRBV5-1 to TRBJ1-1; 7 bases are shared with TRBD1. This CDR3 comprises 16 residues. Germline V gene sequence: CDR1 SGHRS, CDR2 YFSETQ. The V gene end was trimmed by 0 bases and the J gene end by 1 base; junction bases not matched to a gene: 6. Here the CDR3 reads CASSLGYRTGNTEAFF. The CDR3 bases are TGCGCCAGCAGCTTGGGATATCGGACAGGGAACACTGAAGCTTTCTTT.

This clone is a singleton in its sample. J is TRBJ1-2 and V is TRBV19; 8 bases agree with TRBD1. The CDR3 covers 13 residues. J was trimmed by 5 bases and V by 7 bases; bases with no gene match: 6. CDR1 is LNHDA and CDR2 is SQIVND in the germline V gene (reference sequence). CDR3 region: CASTQTGAYGYTF. As DNA, the CDR3 is TGTGCCAGTACACAGACAGGGGCATATGGCTACACCTTC.

The chain couples TRBV30 to TRBJ1-2, with D hard to call. V dropped 6 bases and J dropped 1 base, with 6 bases sitting between them. CDR1 and CDR2 from the germline V gene are GTSNPN and SVGIG (reference sequence). The CDR3 contains 11 residues. CDR3: CACEFNYGYTF. CDR3 bases: TGTGCCTGTGAGTTTAACTATGGCTACACCTTC. Using reference TRBV30 and TRBJ1-2 for the parts outside the CDR3, the full variable domain is SQTIHQWPATLVQPVGSPLSLECTVEGTSNPNLYWYRQAAGRGLQLLFYSVGIGQISSEVPQNLSASRPQDRQFILSSKKLLLSDSGFYLCACEFNYGYTFGSGTRLTVV.

The CDR3 loop reads CAWSGYPGLQNEQFF. In DNA, the CDR3 is TGTGCCTGGAGTGGTTACCCGGGACTCCAGAATGAGCAGTTCTTC. The chain carries TRBV30 and TRBJ2-1, with a weak D call TRBD2 (6 bases). The CDR3 contains 15 residues. V gave up 1 base and J gave up 7 bases, with 17 bases separating them. From germline, CDR1 is GTSNPN and CDR2 SVGIG (reference sequence).

V gene TRBV27 combines with J gene TRBJ2-2; 7 bases map to TRBD1. Germline V gene lookup returns CDR1 MNHEY and CDR2 SMNVEV (reference sequence). This CDR3 has 14 residues. With 5 bases clipped from V and 5 bases from J, the junction kept 5 bases outside the gene matches. In nucleotides, the CDR3 is TGTGCCAGCAGTAAGGGACAGCTTACCGGGGAGCTGTTTTTT. Amino acids: CASSKGQLTGELFF.

The rearrangement links TRBV20-1 to TRBJ1-2; 8 bases line up with TRBD1. This CDR3 has 12 amino acids. CDR1 DFQATT and CDR2 SNEGSKA come from the germline V gene (reference sequence). The J segment lost 7 bases and the V segment lost 3 bases, leaving 4 bases of the junction unmatched. The CDR3 is CSASSDRGGYTF. DNA of the CDR3: TGCAGTGCTAGTTCCGACAGGGGTGGCTACACCTTC.

This clone occurred once. This rearrangement joins TRBV7-9 to TRBJ2-7; 12 bases map to TRBD1. V lost 5 bases to trimming and J lost 5 bases; unmatched junction nucleotides: 13. CDR3 length: 17 residues. In germline, CDR1 is SEHNR, CDR2 FQNEAQ (reference sequence). Written as DNA, the CDR3 is TGTGCCAGCAGCCACCCGGGGGGGACAGGGGGCTGGGACGAGCAGTACTTC. Its translation: CASSHPGGTGGWDEQYF.

The rearrangement joins TRBV7-3 to TRBJ2-3, with 9 bases aligning to TRBD2. This CDR3 is built from 15 residues. The germline gives CDR1 SGHTA, CDR2 FQGTGA. J was trimmed by 3 bases and V by 5 bases; bases with no gene match: 6. In DNA, the CDR3 is TGTGCCAGCAGCCCCCGGGCGGGAGGGACAGATACGCAGTATTTT. Protein sequence: CASSPRAGGTDTQYF.

The chain links TRBV15 to TRBJ1-6, with a tentative D call TRBD1 (6 bases). Trimming cost V 0 bases and J 10 bases, with 13 bases left between them. The CDR3 consists of 15 residues. Germline V gives CDR1 LNHNV, CDR2 YYDKDF (reference sequence). The CDR3 region is CATSRDRQAGSPLHF. The CDR3 bases are TGTGCCACCAGCAGAGATCGACAGGCGGGCTCACCCCTCCACTTT.

The V call is TRBV30, the J call TRBJ2-3; the D gene is possibly TRBD2 (5 bases). In germline, CDR1 is GTSNPN, CDR2 SVGIG (reference sequence). This CDR3 has 13 amino acids. V lost 3 bases and J lost 6, with 13 bases in between. CDR3 amino acids: CAWSLDTRDTQYF. The CDR3 DNA reads as TGTGCCTGGAGCCTCGATACTAGGGATACGCAGTATTTT.